This T cell receptor beta chain was retrieved from a study of cytomegalovirus exposure and HLA in healthy donors. Both 60 Vbeta primers and 13 Jbeta primers went into the PCR. Method: immunoSEQ multiplex PCR; TCRdb's copy keeps in-frame clones and lacks some. The sample lists about 170,000 clones, roughly four fifths occurring once. The CDR3 extends over 16 amino acids. V was pared by 2 bases and J by 7 bases, with 9 bases of the junction left unmatched. CDR1 is MNHEY and CDR2 is SVGAGI in the germline V gene. Unrecorded immune exposure was likely among donors, who were nominally healthy when sampled.

This receptor was taken from a girl aged 10-17 years in good health and CMV-seropositive. The rearrangement links TRBV6-5 to TRBJ1-4; 8 bases fit TRBD1. Sequences were obtained from PBMCs. The CDR3 nucleotides are TGTGCCAGCAGTTACAAGAACCAGGGGGCAAGTGAAAAACTGTTTTTT. Translation: CASSYKNQGASEKLFF.